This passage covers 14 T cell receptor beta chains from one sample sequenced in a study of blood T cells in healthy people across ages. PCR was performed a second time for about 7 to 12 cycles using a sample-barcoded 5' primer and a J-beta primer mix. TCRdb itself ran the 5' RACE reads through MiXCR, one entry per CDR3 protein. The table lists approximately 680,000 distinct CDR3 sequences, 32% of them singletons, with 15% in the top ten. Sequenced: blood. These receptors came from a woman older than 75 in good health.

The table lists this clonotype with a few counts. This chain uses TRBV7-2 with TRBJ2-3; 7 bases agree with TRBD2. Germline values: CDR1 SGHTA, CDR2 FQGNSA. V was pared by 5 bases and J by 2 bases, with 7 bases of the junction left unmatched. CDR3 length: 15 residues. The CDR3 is CASSGTTAYTDTQYF. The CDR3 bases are TGTGCCAGCAGCGGGACTACGGCCTACACAGATACGCAGTATTTT.

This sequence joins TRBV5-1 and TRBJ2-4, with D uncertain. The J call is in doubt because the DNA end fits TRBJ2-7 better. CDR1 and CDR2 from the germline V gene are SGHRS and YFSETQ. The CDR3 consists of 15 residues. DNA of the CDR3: TGCGCCAGCAGTTCCCAGGAGTCGCGGTTCTACGAGCAGTACTTC. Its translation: CASSSQESRFYEQYF.

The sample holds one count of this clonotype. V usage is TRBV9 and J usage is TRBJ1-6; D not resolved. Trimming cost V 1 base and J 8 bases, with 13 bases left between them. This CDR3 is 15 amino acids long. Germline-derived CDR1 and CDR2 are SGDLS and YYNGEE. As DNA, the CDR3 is TGTGCCAGCAGCGTAAATAACGCGGACGATTCACCCCTCCACTTT. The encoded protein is CASSVNNADDSPLHF.

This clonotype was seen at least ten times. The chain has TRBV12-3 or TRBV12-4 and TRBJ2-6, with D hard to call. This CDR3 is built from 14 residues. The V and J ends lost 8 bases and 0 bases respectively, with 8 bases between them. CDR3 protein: CASSKNSGANVLTF. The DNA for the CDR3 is TGTGCCAGCTCGAAGAACTCTGGGGCCAACGTCCTGACTTTC.

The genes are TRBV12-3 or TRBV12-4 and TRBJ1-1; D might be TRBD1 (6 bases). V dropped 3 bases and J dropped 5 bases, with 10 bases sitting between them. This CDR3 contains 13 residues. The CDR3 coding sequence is TGTGCCAGCAGTTTGGGAACAGGGACTGAAGCTTTCTTT. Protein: CASSLGTGTEAFF.

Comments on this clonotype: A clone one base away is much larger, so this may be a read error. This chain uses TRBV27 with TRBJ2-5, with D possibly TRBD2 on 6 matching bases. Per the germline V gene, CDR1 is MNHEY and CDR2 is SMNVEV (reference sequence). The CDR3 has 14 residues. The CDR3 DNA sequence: TGTGCCAACAGTTTATGGGGGGACCAAGAGACCCAGTACTTC. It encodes CANSLWGDQETQYF.

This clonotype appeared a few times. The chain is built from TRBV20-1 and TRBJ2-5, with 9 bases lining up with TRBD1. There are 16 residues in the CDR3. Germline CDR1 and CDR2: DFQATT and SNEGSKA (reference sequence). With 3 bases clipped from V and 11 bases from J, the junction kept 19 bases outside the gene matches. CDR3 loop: CSARTPGQGIYNEQYF. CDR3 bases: TGCAGTGCTAGGACTCCGGGACAGGGCATCTACAATGAGCAGTACTTC.

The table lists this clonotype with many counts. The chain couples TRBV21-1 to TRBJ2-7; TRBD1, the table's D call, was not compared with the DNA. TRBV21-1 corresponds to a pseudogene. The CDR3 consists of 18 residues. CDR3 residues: CASSKVGQDRIPQGEQYF. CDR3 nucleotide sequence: TGTGCCAGCAGCAAAGTGGGACAGGATAGAATCCCACAAGGCGAGCAGTACTTC.

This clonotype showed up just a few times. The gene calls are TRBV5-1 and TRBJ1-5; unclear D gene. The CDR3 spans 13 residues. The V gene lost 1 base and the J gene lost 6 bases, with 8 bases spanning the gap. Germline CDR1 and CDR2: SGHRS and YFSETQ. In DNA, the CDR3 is TGCGCCAGCAGCTTGTCGGTAGGTCAGCCCCAGCATTTT. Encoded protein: CASSLSVGQPQHF.

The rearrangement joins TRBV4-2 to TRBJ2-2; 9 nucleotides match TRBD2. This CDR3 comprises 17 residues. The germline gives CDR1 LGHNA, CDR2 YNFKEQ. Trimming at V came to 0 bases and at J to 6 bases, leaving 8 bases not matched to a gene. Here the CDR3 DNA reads TGTGCCAGCAGCCAAGATGGCGGGGGGGCGGTTGCCGGGGAGCTGTTTTTT. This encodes CASSQDGGGAVAGELFF.

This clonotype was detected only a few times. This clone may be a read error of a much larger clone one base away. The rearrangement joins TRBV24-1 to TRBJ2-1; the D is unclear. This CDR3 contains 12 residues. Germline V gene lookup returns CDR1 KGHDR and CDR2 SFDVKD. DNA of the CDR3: TGTGCCACCAGTGAAGCCCTAGGTGAGCAGGTCTTC. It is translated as CATSEALGEQVF.

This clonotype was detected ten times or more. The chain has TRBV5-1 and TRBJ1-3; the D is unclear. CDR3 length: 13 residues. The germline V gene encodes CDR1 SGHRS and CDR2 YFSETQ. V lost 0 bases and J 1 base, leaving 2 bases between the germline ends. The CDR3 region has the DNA TGCGCCAGCAGCTTGGGGTCTGGAAACACCATATATTTT. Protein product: CASSLGSGNTIYF.

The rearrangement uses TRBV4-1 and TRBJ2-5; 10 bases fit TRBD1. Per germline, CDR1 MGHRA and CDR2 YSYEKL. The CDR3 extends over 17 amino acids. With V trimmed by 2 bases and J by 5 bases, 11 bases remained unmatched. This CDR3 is CASSQWGTGQGSETQYF. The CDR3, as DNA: TGCGCCAGCAGCCAATGGGGGACGGGACAGGGGTCTGAGACCCAGTACTTC.

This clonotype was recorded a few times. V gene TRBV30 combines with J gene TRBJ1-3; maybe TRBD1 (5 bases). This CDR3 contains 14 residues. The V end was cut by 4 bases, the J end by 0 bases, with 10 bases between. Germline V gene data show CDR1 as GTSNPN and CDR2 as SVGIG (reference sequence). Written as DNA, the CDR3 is TGTGCCTGGAATCCAGGGACCTCTGGAAACACCATATATTTT. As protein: CAWNPGTSGNTIYF.